The 18 T cell receptor beta chains below come from one sample, sequenced in a study of Tregs in tolerant kidney transplant recipients. The protocol was immunoSEQ multiplex PCR, while the TCRdb copy is restricted to in-frame clones and leaves out a portion. The table lists approximately 99,000 clones, around 90% of them singletons. The sample was CD4+ T cells from blood, taken before the transplant. These TCRs come from a human donor who received a combined kidney and bone marrow transplant.

This chain connects TRBV5-4 to TRBJ2-5, with TRBD2 matching 9 bases. Germline trimming cut 0 bases from V and 3 bases from J; bases unmatched to any gene: 3. This CDR3 is built from 15 residues. CDR1 is SGHNT, CDR2 YYREEE, per germline (reference sequence). CDR3 in amino acids: CASSLGGLAEETQYF. CDR3 sequence (DNA): TGTGCCAGCAGCTTGGGGGGACTAGCAGAAGAGACCCAGTACTTC.

The chain employs TRBV29-1 and TRBJ2-5; D uncertain. V was clipped by 4 bases and J by 4 bases, with 13 bases between them. The germline V gene has CDR1 SQVTM and CDR2 ANQGSEA. This CDR3 has 13 amino acids. CDR3 sequence reads: CSVVRSELETQYF. For the CDR3, the DNA is TGCAGCGTTGTGAGGAGCGAGCTAGAGACCCAGTACTTC.

This chain uses TRBV28 with TRBJ1-5, with TRBD1 identical over 7 bases. The CDR3 runs 17 residues. V lost 1 base, J lost 1 base, and 7 bases stayed unmatched. Per germline, CDR1 MDHEN and CDR2 SYDVKM. The CDR3: CASSLFWGQSSNQPQHF. As DNA, the CDR3 is TGTGCCAGCAGTTTATTTTGGGGACAGTCCAGCAATCAGCCCCAGCATTTT.

The chain employs TRBV5-8 and TRBJ2-1, with D possibly being TRBD2 (6 bases). Trimming left V 4 bases short and J 0 bases short, with 11 bases between. This CDR3 is 15 amino acids long. CDR1 and CDR2 (germline): SGHTS, YDEGEE. The CDR3 DNA reads as TGTGCCAGCAGCGGAGGAGGGAGCTCCTACAATGAGCAGTTCTTC. Its translation: CASSGGGSSYNEQFF.

This clone was observed a single time. V gene TRBV9 combines with J gene TRBJ2-3; perhaps TRBD1 as D (5 bases). Germline CDR1 and CDR2: SGDLS and YYNGEE. The ends were cut back, 3 bases at V and 2 bases at J, with 10 bases in the middle. The length of the CDR3 is 14 residues. DNA of the CDR3: TGTGCCAGCAGCGCCGACAGACACACAGATACGCAGTATTTT. Translating it yields CASSADRHTDTQYF.

The CDR3 nucleotides read TGTGCCAGCAGTTTCTCGACAGGGGGCCCTGAAAAACTGTTTTTT. Translating gives CASSFSTGGPEKLFF. The V call is TRBV6-5, the J call TRBJ1-4; 10 nucleotides align to TRBD1. CDR3 size: 15 residues. The junction had 6 bases not matched to a gene; V was cut back by 4 bases and J by 7 bases. The V gene's germline CDR1 is MNHEY and CDR2 SVGAGI.

This clone has a handful of counts. This rearrangement joins TRBV2 to TRBJ1-2; possible D gene TRBD1, 6 bases. The germline CDR1 and CDR2 sequences are SNHLY and FYNNEI. The CDR3 sequence is 14 residues long. Trimming shortened V by 5 bases and J by 4 bases, and 14 bases separated the two germline ends. The CDR3 DNA reads as TGTGCCAGCAGTTCTATTGACAGGCGCTATGGCTACACCTTC. This encodes CASSSIDRRYGYTF.

V and J are TRBV5-1 and TRBJ2-1, with 8 nucleotides matching TRBD2. The germline V gene encodes CDR1 SGHRS and CDR2 YFSETQ. V was pared by 4 bases and J by 1 base, with 7 bases of the junction left unmatched. This CDR3 region has 16 residues. CDR3 sequence: CASSILAATSYNEQFF. CDR3 DNA: TGCGCCAGCAGCATACTAGCGGCCACATCCTACAATGAGCAGTTCTTC. Filled out from reference TRBV5-1 and TRBJ2-1, the complete variable domain reads KAGVTQTPRYLIKTRGQQVTLSCSPISGHRSVSWYQQTPGQGLQFLFEYFSETQRNKGNFPGRFSGRQFSNSRSEMNVSTLELGDSALYLCASSILAATSYNEQFFGPGTRLTVL.

This clone appeared once. V is TRBV9 and J is TRBJ2-1; 9 bases are shared with TRBD1. The CDR3 totals 16 residues. Germline assignment: CDR1 SGDLS and CDR2 YYNGEE. Losses at the gene ends were 2 bases for V and 3 bases for J; bases not matched to a gene: 6. The CDR3 region is CASSVDPGQGYNEQFF. In DNA, the CDR3 is TGTGCCAGCAGCGTGGACCCGGGACAGGGCTACAATGAGCAGTTCTTC.

The chain employs TRBV19 and TRBJ1-4; 8 bases agree with TRBD1. CDR3 length: 15 amino acids. The V gene's germline CDR1 is LNHDA and CDR2 SQIVND (reference sequence). V shed 10 bases, J shed 3 bases, and the junction held 10 bases outside the gene matches. This CDR3 reads CATKLQGESNEKLFF. CDR3 in DNA: TGTGCCACCAAGCTACAGGGGGAGTCTAATGAAAAACTGTTTTTT.

The chain links TRBV2 to TRBJ2-3, with 7 bases identical to TRBD1. From germline, CDR1 is SNHLY and CDR2 FYNNEI. This CDR3 region has 14 residues. After removal of 6 bases from V and 3 bases from J, the junction contained 6 bases not matched to a gene. The CDR3 DNA follows: TGTGCCAGCAGACTCACAGGGGTAACAGATACGCAGTATTTT. Translation gives CASRLTGVTDTQYF.

V is TRBV6-5 and J is TRBJ2-2; 8 nucleotides align to TRBD1. Germline CDR1 reads MNHEY; CDR2 reads SVGAGI. The length of the CDR3 is 14 residues. J was trimmed by 6 bases and V by 4 bases; bases with no gene match: 4. DNA for the CDR3: TGTGCCAGCAGTTTCCAGGGGGCCCCCGGGGAGCTGTTTTTT. The encoded protein is CASSFQGAPGELFF.

The rearrangement links TRBV4-1 to TRBJ2-4; 11 nucleotides match TRBD2. This CDR3 is built from 17 residues. The germline CDR1 and CDR2 sequences are MGHRA and YSYEKL. V shed 4 bases and J 5 bases; nucleotides not matched to a gene: 10. The CDR3 coding sequence is TGCGCCAGCAGCCTCGACCCCTTACTAGCGGGAGAAAACATTCAGTACTTC. Amino acids: CASSLDPLLAGENIQYF.

The genes are TRBV9 and TRBJ2-3; possibly TRBD1 for D (5 bases). V lost 3 bases and J lost 5, with 13 bases in between. The germline CDR1 and CDR2 sequences are SGDLS and YYNGEE. CDR3 length: 14 residues. The CDR3 nucleotides read TGTGCCAGCAGCGGGGCCAGGGTGGAAGATACGCAGTATTTT. Protein: CASSGARVEDTQYF. Drawing the rest from reference TRBV9 and TRBJ2-3, the complete variable domain is DSGVTQTPKHLITATGQRVTLRCSPRSGDLSVYWYQQSLDQGLQFLIQYYNGEERAKGNILERFSAQQFPDLHSELNLSSLELGDSALYFCASSGARVEDTQYFGPGTRLTVL.

The CDR3 spells CASSQGLSYGYTF. In nucleotides, the CDR3 is TGCGCCAGCAGCCAGGGACTCTCCTATGGCTACACCTTC. This chain connects TRBV5-1 to TRBJ1-2; perhaps TRBD1 as D (5 bases). The CDR3 consists of 13 residues. Trimming shortened V by 4 bases and J by 4 bases, and 11 bases separated the two germline ends. The germline gives CDR1 SGHRS, CDR2 YFSETQ.

This clone showed up just once. V and J are TRBV6-5 and TRBJ2-1, with 13 bases lining up with TRBD2. There are 14 residues in the CDR3. Germline values: CDR1 MNHEY, CDR2 SVGAGI. Germline trimming cut 6 bases from V and 8 bases from J; bases unmatched to any gene: 4. The CDR3 DNA follows: TGTGCCAGCAGCCGGACTAGCGGGAGCGATGAGCAGTTCTTC. Its translation is CASSRTSGSDEQFF.

V and J are TRBV14 and TRBJ2-5; D unresolved. Trimming removed 4 bases at V and 9 bases at J, with 9 bases between. The CDR3 runs 11 residues. CDR1 SGHDN and CDR2 FVKESK come from the germline V gene. DNA of the CDR3: TGTGCCAGCAGCCCCGGAGTGGCCCAGTACTTC. Amino acids: CASSPGVAQYF.

This sequence joins TRBV11-2 and TRBJ2-3; 12 nucleotides agree with TRBD2. J lost 5 bases, V lost 5 bases, and 8 bases had no gene match. The CDR3 contains 16 residues. The germline gives CDR1 SGHAT, CDR2 FQNNGV. CDR3 in DNA: TGTGCCAGCAGCATAAGACTAGCGGGGGTTCAAGATACGCAGTATTTT. Amino acid sequence: CASSIRLAGVQDTQYF.